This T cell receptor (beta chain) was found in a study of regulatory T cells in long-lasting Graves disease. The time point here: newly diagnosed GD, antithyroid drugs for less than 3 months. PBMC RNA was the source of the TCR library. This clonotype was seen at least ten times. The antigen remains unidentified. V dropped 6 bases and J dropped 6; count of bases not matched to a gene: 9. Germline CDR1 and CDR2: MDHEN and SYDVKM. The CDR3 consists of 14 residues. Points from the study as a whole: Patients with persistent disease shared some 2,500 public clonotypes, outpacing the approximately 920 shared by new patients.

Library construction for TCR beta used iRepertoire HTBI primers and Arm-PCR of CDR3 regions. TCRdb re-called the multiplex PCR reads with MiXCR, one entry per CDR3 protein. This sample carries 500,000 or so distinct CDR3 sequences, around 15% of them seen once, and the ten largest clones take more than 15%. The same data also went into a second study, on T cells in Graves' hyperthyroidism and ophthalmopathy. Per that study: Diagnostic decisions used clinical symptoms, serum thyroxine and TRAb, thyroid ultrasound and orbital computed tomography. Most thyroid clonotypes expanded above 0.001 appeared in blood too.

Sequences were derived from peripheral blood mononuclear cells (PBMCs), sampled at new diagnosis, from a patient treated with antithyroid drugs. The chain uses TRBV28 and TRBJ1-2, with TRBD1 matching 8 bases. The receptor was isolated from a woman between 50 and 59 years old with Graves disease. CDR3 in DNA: TGTGCCAGCAGCCTGGACAGGGACAATCATGGCTACACCTTC. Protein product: CASSLDRDNHGYTF.